Listed here is a single TCR beta chain. This clone's antigen is unknown. Base qualities are not at hand, and no much larger clone is one base apart. V lost 3 bases and J lost 2 bases, and the count of bases not matched to a germline gene is 5. From the germline V gene, CDR1 is SGHTA and CDR2 is FQGTGA. The CDR3 covers 15 residues, taking in both the cysteine and the phenylalanine. Of the read, only the CDR3 DNA is kept; its 45 bases are in frame from base 1. TCRbeta CDR3 regions were amplified from genomic DNA using the immunoSEQ Assay, a bias-controlled multiplex PCR. The study's processing was this. The number of nucleated cells in each sample was estimated by amplification of reference gene primers within the assay. To quantify the absolute abundance of each unique TCRbeta CDR3 rearrangement, sequence reads were collapsed and filtered. For each sample, productive Simpson clonality was calculated by taking the square root of Simpson's diversity index across productive rearrangements. As stored in TCRdb, this immuneACCESS dataset retains in-frame rearrangements with V and J assigned. A fraction of the clones does not appear; measured against another copy, unresolved V genes explain less than half of the discrepancy, and the remainder lacks a known reason. Clone size and V and J calls were adopted from that table, with D and trimming inferred from the DNA. The sample table records approximately 63,000 clones; 91% of these occur just once. Of the sample, approximately 8.1% falls within the top ten clones.

This specimen belongs to a study of blood T cell repertoires in COVID-19 (dated by TCRdb to about 2020). For the wider study: Collaborator samples came from the United States, Italy and Spain and covered acute and convalescent phases of COVID-19. Where available, HLA class I and class II types were taken from metadata supplied by the sample provider and were not determined by assay-based typing. Nearly every sample came with metadata listing a de-identified subject ID, COVID-19 status, age in years and sex. The repertoires were released in a freely available public database meant as a resource for research on the immune response to SARS-CoV-2. The dataset comprised deeply sampled blood TCRbeta repertoires from subjects exposed to, actively infected with, or recovered from COVID-19. The material from the prospective study consisted of cDNA or gDNA derived from T cells, B-cell-depleted T cells, or PBMCs. Samples came from the ongoing ImmuneRACE study (first 160 participants) plus 1,254 subjects from 6 global collaborators. Overall results and qualifications from the work: How much clinical and demographic metadata was included differed by source and by participant, and the metadata was provided uncurated.

Each collaborating institution followed its own protocols to collect whole blood in K2EDTA tubes. For TCRbeta analysis, collaborators shipped samples as frozen whole blood, isolated PBMCs, or DNA extracted from either of those sample types. The sequenced sample consisted of peripheral blood. This TCR derives from a human donor in a cohort sampled during active COVID-19. Recombination joined TRBV7-3 with TRBJ2-3; 7 bases in between match TRBD2. The CDR3 region: CASSFTGTTTDTQYF. In nucleotide form, the sequence is TGTGCCAGCAGCTTTACCGGGACTACCACAGATACGCAGTATTTT.